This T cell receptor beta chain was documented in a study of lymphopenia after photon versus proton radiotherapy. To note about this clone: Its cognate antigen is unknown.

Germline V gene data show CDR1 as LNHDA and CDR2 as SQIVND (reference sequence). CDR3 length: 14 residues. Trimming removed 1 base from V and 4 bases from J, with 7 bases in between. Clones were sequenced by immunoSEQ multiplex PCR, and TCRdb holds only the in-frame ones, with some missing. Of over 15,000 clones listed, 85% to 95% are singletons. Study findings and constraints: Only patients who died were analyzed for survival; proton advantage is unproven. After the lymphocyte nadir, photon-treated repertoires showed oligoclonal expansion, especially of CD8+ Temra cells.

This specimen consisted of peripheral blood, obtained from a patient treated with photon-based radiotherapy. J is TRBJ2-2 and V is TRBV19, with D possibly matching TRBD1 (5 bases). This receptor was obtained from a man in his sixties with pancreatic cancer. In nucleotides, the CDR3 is TGTGCCAGTAGTATAGGACAGAGCACCGGGGAGCTGTTTTTT. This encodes CASSIGQSTGELFF.